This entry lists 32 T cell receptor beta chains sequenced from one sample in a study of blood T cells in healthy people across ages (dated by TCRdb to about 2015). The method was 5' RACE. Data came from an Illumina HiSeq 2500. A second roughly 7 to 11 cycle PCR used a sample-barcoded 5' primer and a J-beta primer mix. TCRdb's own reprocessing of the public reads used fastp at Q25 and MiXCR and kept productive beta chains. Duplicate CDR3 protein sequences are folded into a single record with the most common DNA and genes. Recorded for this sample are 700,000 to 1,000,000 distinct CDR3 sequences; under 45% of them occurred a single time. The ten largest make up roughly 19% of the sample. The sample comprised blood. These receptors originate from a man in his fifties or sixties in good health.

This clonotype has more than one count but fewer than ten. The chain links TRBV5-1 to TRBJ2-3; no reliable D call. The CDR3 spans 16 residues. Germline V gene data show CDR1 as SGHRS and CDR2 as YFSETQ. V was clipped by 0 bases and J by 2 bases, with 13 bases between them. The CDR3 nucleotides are TGCGCCAGCAGCTTGGGACCGCTACAACCCACAGATACGCAGTATTTT. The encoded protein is CASSLGPLQPTDTQYF.

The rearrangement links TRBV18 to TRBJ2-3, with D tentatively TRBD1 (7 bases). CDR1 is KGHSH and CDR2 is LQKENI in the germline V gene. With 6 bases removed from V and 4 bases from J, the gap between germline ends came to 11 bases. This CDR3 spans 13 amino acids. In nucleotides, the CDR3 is TGTGCCAGCTCGGGAGGACAGGCAGATACGCAGTATTTT. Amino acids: CASSGGQADTQYF.

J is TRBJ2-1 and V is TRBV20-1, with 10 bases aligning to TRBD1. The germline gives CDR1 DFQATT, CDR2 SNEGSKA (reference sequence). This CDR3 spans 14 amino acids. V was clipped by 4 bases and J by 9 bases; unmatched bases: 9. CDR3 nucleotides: TGCAGTGCTACCGACAGGGGGCTTGGAGGTGAGCAGTTCTTC. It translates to CSATDRGLGGEQFF.

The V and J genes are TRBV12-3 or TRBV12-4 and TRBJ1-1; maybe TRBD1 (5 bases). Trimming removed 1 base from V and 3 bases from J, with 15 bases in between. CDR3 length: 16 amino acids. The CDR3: CASSLGASQGDTEAFF. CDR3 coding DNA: TGTGCCAGCAGTTTAGGGGCTAGCCAAGGGGACACTGAAGCTTTCTTT.

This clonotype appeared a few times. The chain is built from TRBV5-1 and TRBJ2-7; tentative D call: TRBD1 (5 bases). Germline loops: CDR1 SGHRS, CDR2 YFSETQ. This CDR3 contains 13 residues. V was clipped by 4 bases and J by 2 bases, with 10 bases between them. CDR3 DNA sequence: TGCGCCAGCAGCCAAACAGGAGCCTACGAGCAGTACTTC. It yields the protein CASSQTGAYEQYF.

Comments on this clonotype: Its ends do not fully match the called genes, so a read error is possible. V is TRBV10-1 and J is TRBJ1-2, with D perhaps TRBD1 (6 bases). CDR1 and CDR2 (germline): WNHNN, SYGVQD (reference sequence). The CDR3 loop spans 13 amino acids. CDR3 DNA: TGCGCCGGCAGCGGACAGAATTCCTATGGCTACACCTTC. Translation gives CAGSGQNSYGYTF.

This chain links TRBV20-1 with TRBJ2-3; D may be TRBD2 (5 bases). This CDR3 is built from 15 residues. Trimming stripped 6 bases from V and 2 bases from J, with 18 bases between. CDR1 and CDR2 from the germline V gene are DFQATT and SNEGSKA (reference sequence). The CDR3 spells CSATPEALHTDTQYF. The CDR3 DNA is TGCAGTGCCACCCCGGAGGCCTTACACACAGATACGCAGTATTTT.

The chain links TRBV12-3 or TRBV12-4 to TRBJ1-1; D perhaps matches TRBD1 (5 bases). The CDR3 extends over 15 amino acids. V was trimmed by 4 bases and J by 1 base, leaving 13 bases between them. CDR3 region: CASSSPGWGNTEAFF. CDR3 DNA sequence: TGTGCCAGCAGTTCCCCAGGGTGGGGGAACACTGAAGCTTTCTTT.

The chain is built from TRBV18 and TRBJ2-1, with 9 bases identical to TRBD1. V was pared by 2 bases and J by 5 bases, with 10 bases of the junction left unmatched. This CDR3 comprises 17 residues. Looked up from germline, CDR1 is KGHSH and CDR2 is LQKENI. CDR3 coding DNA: TGTGCCAGCTCACCAGACCTCTCGAGACAGGGGGACAATGAGCAGTTCTTC. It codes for CASSPDLSRQGDNEQFF.

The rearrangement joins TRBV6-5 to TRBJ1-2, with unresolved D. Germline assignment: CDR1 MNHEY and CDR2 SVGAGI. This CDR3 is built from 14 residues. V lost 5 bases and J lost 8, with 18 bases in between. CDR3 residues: CASSTLGRLGGYTF. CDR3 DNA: TGTGCCAGCAGTACCCTCGGCAGGCTAGGCGGCTACACCTTC.

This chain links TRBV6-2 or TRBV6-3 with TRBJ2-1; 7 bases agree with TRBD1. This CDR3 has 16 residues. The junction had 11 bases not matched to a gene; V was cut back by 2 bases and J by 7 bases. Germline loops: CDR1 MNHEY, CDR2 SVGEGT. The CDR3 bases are TGTGCCAGCAGTTACGGAGCGCGAAGGGGGCTAAATGAGCAGTTCTTC. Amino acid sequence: CASSYGARRGLNEQFF.

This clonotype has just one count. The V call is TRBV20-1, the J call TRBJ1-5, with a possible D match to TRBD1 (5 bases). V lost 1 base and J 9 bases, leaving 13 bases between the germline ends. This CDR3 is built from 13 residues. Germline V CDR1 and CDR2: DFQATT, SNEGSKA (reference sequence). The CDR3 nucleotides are TGCAGTGCTAGAGGTACAAGGGGAGTGCCCCAGCATTTT. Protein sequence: CSARGTRGVPQHF.

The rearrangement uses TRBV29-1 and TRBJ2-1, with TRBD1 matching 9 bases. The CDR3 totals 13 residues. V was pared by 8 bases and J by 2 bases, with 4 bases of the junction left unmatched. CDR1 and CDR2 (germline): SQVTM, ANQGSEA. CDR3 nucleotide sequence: TGCAGCCTTAACAGGGGGCCCTACAATGAGCAGTTCTTC. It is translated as CSLNRGPYNEQFF.

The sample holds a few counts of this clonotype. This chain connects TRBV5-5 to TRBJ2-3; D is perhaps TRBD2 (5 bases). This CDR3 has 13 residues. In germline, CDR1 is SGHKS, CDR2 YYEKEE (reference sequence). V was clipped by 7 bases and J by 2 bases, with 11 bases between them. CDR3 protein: CASFGESTDTQYF. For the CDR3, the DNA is TGTGCCAGCTTCGGGGAGTCCACAGATACGCAGTATTTT.

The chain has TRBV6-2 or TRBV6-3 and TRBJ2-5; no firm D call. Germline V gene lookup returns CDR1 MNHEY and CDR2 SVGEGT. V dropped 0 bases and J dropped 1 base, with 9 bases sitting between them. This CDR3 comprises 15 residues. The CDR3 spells CASSYSTNSQETQYF. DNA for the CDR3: TGTGCCAGCAGTTACTCGACAAACAGCCAAGAGACCCAGTACTTC.

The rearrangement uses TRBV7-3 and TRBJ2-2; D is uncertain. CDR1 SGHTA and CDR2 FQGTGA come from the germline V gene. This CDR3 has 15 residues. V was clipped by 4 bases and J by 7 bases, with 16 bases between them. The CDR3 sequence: CASSSNSVRGGELFF. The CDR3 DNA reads TGTGCCAGCAGCTCCAATTCGGTTCGCGGCGGGGAGCTGTTTTTT.

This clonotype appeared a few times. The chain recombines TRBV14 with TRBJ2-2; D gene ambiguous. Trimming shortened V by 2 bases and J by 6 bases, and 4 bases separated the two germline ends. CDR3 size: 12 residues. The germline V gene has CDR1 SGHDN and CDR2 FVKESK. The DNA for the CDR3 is TGTGCCAGCAGCCAAAGGTCCGGGGAGCTGTTTTTT. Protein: CASSQRSGELFF.

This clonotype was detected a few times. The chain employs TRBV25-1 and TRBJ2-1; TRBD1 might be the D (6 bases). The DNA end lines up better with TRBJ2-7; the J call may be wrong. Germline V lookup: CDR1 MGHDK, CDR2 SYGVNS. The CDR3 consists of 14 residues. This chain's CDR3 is CASSLTGSYNEQYF. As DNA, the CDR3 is TGTGCCAGCAGCCTAACAGGGTCCTACAATGAGCAGTACTTC.

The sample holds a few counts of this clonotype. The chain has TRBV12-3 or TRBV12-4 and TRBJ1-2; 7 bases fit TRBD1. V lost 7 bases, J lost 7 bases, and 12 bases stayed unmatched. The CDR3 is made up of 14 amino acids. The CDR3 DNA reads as TGTGCCAGCAAGTTTCGAGGGGGACAGTCTGGCTACACCTTC. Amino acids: CASKFRGGQSGYTF.

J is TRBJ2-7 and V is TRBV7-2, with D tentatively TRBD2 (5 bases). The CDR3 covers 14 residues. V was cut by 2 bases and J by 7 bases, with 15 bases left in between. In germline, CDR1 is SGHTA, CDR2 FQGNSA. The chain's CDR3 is CASSLWHTTTEQYF. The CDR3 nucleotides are TGTGCCAGCAGCTTATGGCATACGACTACGGAGCAGTACTTC.

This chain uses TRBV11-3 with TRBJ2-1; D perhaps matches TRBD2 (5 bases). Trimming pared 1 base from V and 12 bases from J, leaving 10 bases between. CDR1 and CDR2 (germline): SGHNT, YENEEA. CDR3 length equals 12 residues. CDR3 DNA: TGTGCCAGCAGCTTAGTGGAGGATGGGCAGTTCTTC. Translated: CASSLVEDGQFF.

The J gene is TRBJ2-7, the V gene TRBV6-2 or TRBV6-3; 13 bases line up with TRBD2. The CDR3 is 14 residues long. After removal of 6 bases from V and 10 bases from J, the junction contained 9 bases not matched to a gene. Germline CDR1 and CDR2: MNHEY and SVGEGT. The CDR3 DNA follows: TGTGCCAGCAGCTCGGGACTAGCGGGGTCCACCCAGTACTTC. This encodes CASSSGLAGSTQYF.

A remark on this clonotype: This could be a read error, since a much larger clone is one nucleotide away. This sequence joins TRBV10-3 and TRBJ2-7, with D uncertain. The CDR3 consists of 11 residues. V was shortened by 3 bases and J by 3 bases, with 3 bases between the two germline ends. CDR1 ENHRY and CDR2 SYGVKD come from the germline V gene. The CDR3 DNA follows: TGTGCCATCAGTGATGTCTACGAGCAGTACTTC. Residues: CAISDVYEQYF.

Here the CDR3 reads CALGVNNEQFF. DNA for the CDR3: TGTGCCCTGGGCGTAAACAATGAGCAGTTCTTC. The chain recombines TRBV7-9 with TRBJ2-1; D not resolved. The germline gives CDR1 SEHNR, CDR2 FQNEAQ (reference sequence). V gave up 11 bases and J gave up 5 bases, with 10 bases separating them. The CDR3 is 11 amino acids.

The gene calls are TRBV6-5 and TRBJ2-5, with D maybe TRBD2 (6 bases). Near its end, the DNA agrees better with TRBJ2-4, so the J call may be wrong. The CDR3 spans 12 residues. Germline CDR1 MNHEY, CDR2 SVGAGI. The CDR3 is CASRSGVNIQYF. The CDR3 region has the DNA TGTGCCAGCAGGTCGGGGGTAAACATTCAGTACTTC.

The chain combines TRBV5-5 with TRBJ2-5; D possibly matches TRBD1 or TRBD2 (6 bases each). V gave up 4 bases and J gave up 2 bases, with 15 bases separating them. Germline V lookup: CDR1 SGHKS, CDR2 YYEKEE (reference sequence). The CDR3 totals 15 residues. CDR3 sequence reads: CASSPRGLLQETQYF. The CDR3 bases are TGTGCCAGCAGCCCCCGGGGGCTTCTTCAAGAGACCCAGTACTTC.

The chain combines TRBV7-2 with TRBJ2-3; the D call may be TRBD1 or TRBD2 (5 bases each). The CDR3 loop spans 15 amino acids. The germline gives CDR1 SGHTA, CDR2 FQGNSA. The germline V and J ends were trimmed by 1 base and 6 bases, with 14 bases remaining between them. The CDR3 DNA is TGTGCCAGCAGCTTAGGGGGACCCAAATCGGATACGCAGTATTTT. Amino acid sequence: CASSLGGPKSDTQYF.

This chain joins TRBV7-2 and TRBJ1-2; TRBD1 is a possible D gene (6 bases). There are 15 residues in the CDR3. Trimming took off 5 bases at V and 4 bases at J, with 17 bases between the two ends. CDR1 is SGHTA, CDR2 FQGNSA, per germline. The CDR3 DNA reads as TGTGCCAGCAGCAAGAACAGGGTCTGGAGCTATGGCTACACCTTC. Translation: CASSKNRVWSYGYTF.

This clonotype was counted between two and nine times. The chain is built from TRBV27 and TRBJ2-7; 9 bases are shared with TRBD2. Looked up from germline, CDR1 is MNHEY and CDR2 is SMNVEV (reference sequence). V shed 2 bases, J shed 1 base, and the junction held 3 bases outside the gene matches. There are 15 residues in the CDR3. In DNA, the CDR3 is TGTGCCAGCAGTTTAGTAGCGGGGGCGTCCTACGAGCAGTACTTC. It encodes CASSLVAGASYEQYF.

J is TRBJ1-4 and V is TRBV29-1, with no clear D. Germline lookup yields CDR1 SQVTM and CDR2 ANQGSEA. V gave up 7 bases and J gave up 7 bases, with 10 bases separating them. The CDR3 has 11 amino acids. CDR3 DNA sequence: TGCAGCGCCGCCCGGGGTGAAAAACTGTTTTTT. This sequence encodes CSAARGEKLFF.

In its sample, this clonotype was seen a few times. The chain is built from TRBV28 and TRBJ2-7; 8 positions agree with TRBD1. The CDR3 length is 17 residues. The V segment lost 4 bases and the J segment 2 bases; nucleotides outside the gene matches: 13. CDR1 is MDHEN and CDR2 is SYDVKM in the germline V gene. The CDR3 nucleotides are TGTGCCAGCAGTTCCGACCTCGACAGGGGTATGACCTACGAGCAGTACTTC. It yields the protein CASSSDLDRGMTYEQYF.

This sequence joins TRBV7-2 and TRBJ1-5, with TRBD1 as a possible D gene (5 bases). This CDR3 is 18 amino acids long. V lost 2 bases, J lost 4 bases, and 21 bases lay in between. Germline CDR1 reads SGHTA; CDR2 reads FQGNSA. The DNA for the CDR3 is TGTGCCAGCAGCTTAAGCGGCAGGGACCTAGCTCGAAATCAGCCCCAGCATTTT. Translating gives CASSLSGRDLARNQPQHF.